This is a list of T cell receptor beta chains from one sample in a study of cytomegalovirus exposure and HLA in healthy donors. Assay used: immunoSEQ multiplex PCR; TCRdb lists only in-frame clones, some missing. The data show 120,000 to 150,000 clones, roughly 92% seen once. The sample taken for sequencing was PBMCs. All receptors come from a man aged 18-30 years in good health and CMV-seronegative. The CDR3 runs from the conserved cysteine through the conserved F or W. Fields, in order: J gene, D gene, V gene, clone size, CDR3 protein, CDR3 DNA. D genes are given only for firm matches. Rows may omit the clone size; those that give it use once, few, many or a size class.

j_gene: TRBJ1-2
d_gene: NA
v_gene: TRBV28
abundance: NA
CDR3aa: CASSFQQRHGGYGYTF
CDR3nt: TGTGCCAGCAGTTTCCAACAGAGACACGGAGGATATGGCTACACCTTC

j_gene: TRBJ1-6
d_gene: TRBD1
v_gene: TRBV6-5
abundance: few
CDR3aa: CASSGDRDSPLHF
CDR3nt: TGTGCCAGCAGTGGGGACAGGGATTCACCCCTCCACTTT

j_gene: TRBJ2-6
d_gene: TRBD1
v_gene: TRBV5-8
abundance: NA
CDR3aa: CASSFGTGESGANVLTF
CDR3nt: TGTGCCAGCAGCTTCGGGACAGGGGAGTCTGGGGCCAACGTCCTGACTTTC

j_gene: TRBJ1-1
d_gene: NA
v_gene: TRBV7-9
abundance: NA
CDR3aa: CASSLIGGDTEAFF
CDR3nt: TGTGCCAGCAGCTTAATAGGGGGGGACACTGAAGCTTTCTTT

j_gene: TRBJ2-1
d_gene: NA
v_gene: TRBV6-5
abundance: NA
CDR3aa: CASSYETGEQFF
CDR3nt: TGTGCCAGCAGTTACGAAACAGGGGAGCAGTTCTTC

j_gene: TRBJ2-7
d_gene: TRBD1
v_gene: TRBV6-1
abundance: medium-sized
CDR3aa: CASSEGAGQGAVEQYF
CDR3nt: TGTGCCAGCAGTGAAGGCGCGGGACAGGGGGCAGTGGAGCAGTACTTC

j_gene: TRBJ2-3
d_gene: TRBD2
v_gene: TRBV30
abundance: NA
CDR3aa: CAWSNGAILGGGATTDTQYF
CDR3nt: TGTGCCTGGAGTAATGGGGCAATTCTTGGCGGGGGGGCCACTACGGATACGCAGTATTTT

j_gene: TRBJ2-3
d_gene: NA
v_gene: TRBV5-6
abundance: NA
CDR3aa: CASRSRTWLTDTQYF
CDR3nt: TGTGCCAGCAGGTCTCGGACTTGGCTCACAGATACGCAGTATTTT

j_gene: TRBJ2-1
d_gene: NA
v_gene: TRBV27
abundance: NA
CDR3aa: CASSLVMRRNEQFF
CDR3nt: TGTGCCAGCAGTTTAGTTATGAGGAGGAATGAGCAGTTCTTC

j_gene: TRBJ1-2
d_gene: TRBD1
v_gene: TRBV19
abundance: once
CDR3aa: CASSSRQGKFDGYTF
CDR3nt: TGTGCCAGTAGTTCCCGACAGGGGAAATTTGATGGCTACACCTTC

j_gene: TRBJ1-5
d_gene: TRBD1
v_gene: TRBV19
abundance: NA
CDR3aa: CASTPDRGYQPQHF
CDR3nt: TGTGCCAGTACCCCAGACAGGGGATACCAGCCCCAGCATTTT

j_gene: TRBJ2-3
d_gene: TRBD2
v_gene: TRBV4-3
abundance: NA
CDR3aa: CASSQGDYGTDTQYF
CDR3nt: TGCGCCAGCAGCCAAGGGGACTATGGTACAGATACGCAGTATTTT

j_gene: TRBJ2-7
d_gene: NA
v_gene: TRBV5-1
abundance: NA
CDR3aa: CASSLTQVSYEQYF
CDR3nt: TGCGCCAGCAGCTTGACACAGGTATCCTACGAGCAGTACTTC

j_gene: TRBJ1-2
d_gene: NA
v_gene: TRBV4-1
abundance: NA
CDR3aa: CASSQLGTHGNYGYTF
CDR3nt: TGCGCCAGCAGCCAACTCGGGACTCATGGGAACTATGGCTACACCTTC

j_gene: TRBJ1-5
d_gene: TRBD1
v_gene: TRBV7-6
abundance: NA
CDR3aa: CASSYIQGRGRQPQHF
CDR3nt: TGTGCCAGCAGCTACATACAGGGGAGAGGGCGGCAGCCCCAGCATTTT

j_gene: TRBJ2-1
d_gene: TRBD2
v_gene: TRBV5-1
abundance: NA
CDR3aa: CASSHGLAGATYNEQFF
CDR3nt: TGCGCCAGCAGCCACGGACTAGCGGGAGCGACCTACAATGAGCAGTTCTTC

j_gene: TRBJ1-2
d_gene: NA
v_gene: TRBV6-5
abundance: NA
CDR3aa: CATTPNWGPNYGYTF
CDR3nt: TGTGCCACAACCCCCAACTGGGGGCCTAACTATGGCTACACCTTC

j_gene: TRBJ2-3
d_gene: NA
v_gene: TRBV7-3
abundance: NA
CDR3aa: CASSSGQRTDTQYF
CDR3nt: TGTGCCAGCAGCTCTGGACAGCGCACAGATACGCAGTATTTT

j_gene: TRBJ2-7
d_gene: TRBD2
v_gene: TRBV5-1
abundance: NA
CDR3aa: CASSSGLGTYEQYF
CDR3nt: TGCGCCAGCAGCTCGGGACTAGGGACCTACGAGCAGTACTTC

j_gene: TRBJ2-1
d_gene: TRBD2
v_gene: TRBV5-1
abundance: NA
CDR3aa: CASSGTSVPYNEQFF
CDR3nt: TGCGCCAGCAGCGGGACTAGCGTCCCCTACAATGAGCAGTTCTTC

j_gene: TRBJ1-2
d_gene: TRBD1
v_gene: TRBV5-5
abundance: NA
CDR3aa: CASSRTGGGYTF
CDR3nt: TGTGCCAGCAGCAGGACAGGGGGCGGCTACACCTTC

j_gene: TRBJ1-1
d_gene: TRBD1
v_gene: TRBV5-1
abundance: NA
CDR3aa: CASSLGGQSLRGTEAFF
CDR3nt: TGCGCCAGCAGCTTGGGGGGACAGTCTTTACGGGGCACTGAAGCTTTCTTT

j_gene: TRBJ1-1
d_gene: NA
v_gene: TRBV14
abundance: NA
CDR3aa: CASSQDYWEVMNTEAFF
CDR3nt: TGTGCCAGCAGCCAAGACTACTGGGAGGTTATGAACACTGAAGCTTTCTTT

j_gene: TRBJ2-1
d_gene: TRBD2
v_gene: TRBV9
abundance: NA
CDR3aa: CASSFPLAGGNEQFF
CDR3nt: TGTGCCAGCAGCTTCCCACTAGCGGGAGGGAATGAGCAGTTCTTC

j_gene: TRBJ2-5
d_gene: NA
v_gene: TRBV7-9
abundance: NA
CDR3aa: CASSPGGRETQYF
CDR3nt: TGTGCCAGCAGCCCCGGGGGTAGAGAGACCCAGTACTTC

j_gene: TRBJ1-1
d_gene: NA
v_gene: TRBV5-5
abundance: NA
CDR3aa: CASSLRGNTEAFF
CDR3nt: TGTGCCAGCAGCTTGCGGGGAAACACTGAAGCTTTCTTT

j_gene: TRBJ2-2
d_gene: NA
v_gene: TRBV15
abundance: NA
CDR3aa: CATSRDLRSGSAGELFF
CDR3nt: TGTGCCACCAGCAGAGATCTCCGCTCCGGGAGTGCCGGGGAGCTGTTTTTT

j_gene: TRBJ1-4
d_gene: NA
v_gene: TRBV4-2
abundance: NA
CDR3aa: CASSPLGATNEKLFF
CDR3nt: TGTGCCAGCAGCCCCCTTGGAGCAACTAATGAAAAACTGTTTTTT

j_gene: TRBJ2-1
d_gene: TRBD2
v_gene: TRBV29-1
abundance: NA
CDR3aa: CSVKREASLINEQFF
CDR3nt: TGCAGCGTTAAACGGGAGGCCTCCTTGATCAATGAGCAGTTCTTC

j_gene: TRBJ2-2
d_gene: NA
v_gene: TRBV30
abundance: NA
CDR3aa: CAWSQQVTGELFF
CDR3nt: TGTGCCTGGAGCCAGCAGGTTACCGGGGAGCTGTTTTTT

j_gene: TRBJ2-5
d_gene: TRBD2
v_gene: TRBV30
abundance: NA
CDR3aa: CAWSVERGGQETQYF
CDR3nt: TGTGCCTGGAGTGTAGAGCGGGGGGGTCAAGAGACCCAGTACTTC

j_gene: TRBJ2-2
d_gene: TRBD1
v_gene: TRBV25-1
abundance: NA
CDR3aa: CASSETGGRTGELFF
CDR3nt: TGTGCCAGCAGTGAAACAGGGGGAAGGACCGGGGAGCTGTTTTTT

j_gene: TRBJ2-5
d_gene: NA
v_gene: TRBV7-2
abundance: NA
CDR3aa: CASSPFGGYETQYF
CDR3nt: TGTGCCAGCAGCCCATTTGGGGGGTATGAGACCCAGTACTTC

j_gene: TRBJ2-5
d_gene: NA
v_gene: TRBV11-3
abundance: NA
CDR3aa: CASSLRGRETQYF
CDR3nt: TGTGCCAGCAGCTTAAGGGGTAGGGAGACCCAGTACTTC

j_gene: TRBJ2-2
d_gene: NA
v_gene: TRBV9
abundance: NA
CDR3aa: CASSPLVSGELFF
CDR3nt: TGTGCCAGCAGTCCCCTCGTATCCGGGGAGCTGTTTTTT

j_gene: TRBJ2-5
d_gene: TRBD2
v_gene: TRBV19
abundance: NA
CDR3aa: CASSRLLAGLIGRQETQYF
CDR3nt: TGTGCCAGTAGCCGGCTATTAGCGGGATTAATCGGTCGGCAAGAGACCCAGTACTTC

j_gene: TRBJ1-1
d_gene: TRBD1
v_gene: TRBV5-1
abundance: NA
CDR3aa: CASSLRQGLNTEAFF
CDR3nt: TGCGCCAGCAGCTTGAGACAGGGACTGAACACTGAAGCTTTCTTT

j_gene: TRBJ1-1
d_gene: TRBD1
v_gene: TRBV6-5
abundance: NA
CDR3aa: CASRPTGGRTEAFF
CDR3nt: TGTGCCAGCAGACCCACAGGGGGGCGGACTGAAGCTTTCTTT

j_gene: TRBJ1-2
d_gene: TRBD1
v_gene: TRBV19
abundance: once
CDR3aa: CASTLGGQRYNYGYTF
CDR3nt: TGTGCCAGTACACTAGGGGGACAGAGATATAACTATGGCTACACCTTC

j_gene: TRBJ1-1
d_gene: TRBD1
v_gene: TRBV11-2
abundance: NA
CDR3aa: CASTTTTGARNTEAFF
CDR3nt: TGTGCCAGCACTACAACCACAGGGGCCCGTAACACTGAAGCTTTCTTT

j_gene: TRBJ2-2
d_gene: NA
v_gene: TRBV29-1
abundance: once
CDR3aa: CSVEDSRVTGELFF
CDR3nt: TGCAGCGTTGAAGATTCTCGGGTCACCGGGGAGCTGTTTTTT

j_gene: TRBJ2-1
d_gene: TRBD2
v_gene: TRBV11-2
abundance: NA
CDR3aa: CASSSRNGGTSGYNEQFF
CDR3nt: TGTGCCAGCAGCTCCCGCAACGGGGGGACTAGCGGATACAATGAGCAGTTCTTC

j_gene: TRBJ2-1
d_gene: TRBD1
v_gene: TRBV10-3
abundance: NA
CDR3aa: CAIGETGVHNEQFF
CDR3nt: TGTGCCATCGGCGAGACAGGGGTCCACAATGAGCAGTTCTTC

j_gene: TRBJ2-7
d_gene: TRBD2
v_gene: TRBV18
abundance: NA
CDR3aa: CASSPTSQTYEQYF
CDR3nt: TGTGCCAGCTCACCGACTAGCCAAACCTACGAGCAGTACTTC

j_gene: TRBJ2-1
d_gene: TRBD2
v_gene: TRBV29-1
abundance: NA
CDR3aa: CSVLRTSGKVNEQFF
CDR3nt: TGCAGCGTTCTGCGGACTAGCGGGAAGGTGAATGAGCAGTTCTTC

j_gene: TRBJ2-5
d_gene: TRBD2
v_gene: TRBV7-6
abundance: once
CDR3aa: CASSLGTSGGQETQYF
CDR3nt: TGTGCCAGCAGCCTCGGGACTAGCGGGGGTCAAGAGACCCAGTACTTC

j_gene: TRBJ2-5
d_gene: NA
v_gene: TRBV30
abundance: few
CDR3aa: CAGALEYQETQYF
CDR3nt: TGTGCCGGGGCCCTGGAGTACCAAGAGACCCAGTACTTC

j_gene: TRBJ1-2
d_gene: TRBD1
v_gene: TRBV5-6
abundance: NA
CDR3aa: CASSYQDREGGYGYTF
CDR3nt: TGTGCCAGCAGCTACCAAGACAGGGAAGGAGGTTATGGCTACACCTTC

j_gene: TRBJ2-5
d_gene: NA
v_gene: TRBV18
abundance: NA
CDR3aa: CASSPYGPQETQYF
CDR3nt: TGTGCCAGCTCACCATATGGCCCCCAAGAGACCCAGTACTTC

j_gene: TRBJ2-1
d_gene: NA
v_gene: TRBV5-4
abundance: NA
CDR3aa: CASSFITGEQFF
CDR3nt: TGTGCCAGCAGCTTTATCACAGGTGAGCAGTTCTTC

j_gene: TRBJ2-3
d_gene: TRBD2
v_gene: TRBV6-4
abundance: once
CDR3aa: CASSSTFSGGPSATQYF
CDR3nt: TGTGCCAGCAGCTCGACTTTTAGCGGGGGGCCATCGGCCACGCAGTATTTT

j_gene: TRBJ1-1
d_gene: TRBD1
v_gene: TRBV5-8
abundance: NA
CDR3aa: CASSSTGGRMNTEAFF
CDR3nt: TGTGCCAGCAGCTCGACAGGGGGAAGGATGAACACTGAAGCTTTCTTT

j_gene: TRBJ2-3
d_gene: NA
v_gene: TRBV5-6
abundance: NA
CDR3aa: CASSLVADTQYF
CDR3nt: TGTGCCAGCAGCTTGGTCGCAGATACGCAGTATTTT

j_gene: TRBJ2-5
d_gene: NA
v_gene: TRBV7-2
abundance: NA
CDR3aa: CASSSGLGQSQYF
CDR3nt: TGTGCCAGCAGCTCCGGACTTGGGCAGTCCCAGTACTTC

j_gene: TRBJ2-3
d_gene: NA
v_gene: TRBV5-1
abundance: NA
CDR3aa: CASSFPNTDTQYF
CDR3nt: TGCGCCAGCAGCTTCCCTAACACAGATACGCAGTATTTT

j_gene: TRBJ2-6
d_gene: TRBD1
v_gene: TRBV19
abundance: NA
CDR3aa: CASSTQGASGANVLTF
CDR3nt: TGTGCCAGTAGTACACAGGGGGCCTCTGGGGCCAACGTCCTGACTTTC

j_gene: TRBJ1-1
d_gene: NA
v_gene: TRBV7-9
abundance: once
CDR3aa: CASSSGHQNTEAFF
CDR3nt: TGTGCCAGCAGCTCGGGACACCAGAACACTGAAGCTTTCTTT

j_gene: TRBJ1-1
d_gene: NA
v_gene: TRBV27
abundance: NA
CDR3aa: CASSVKAGVLNTEAFF
CDR3nt: TGTGCCAGCAGTGTCAAAGCGGGAGTCCTGAACACTGAAGCTTTCTTT

j_gene: TRBJ2-5
d_gene: TRBD1
v_gene: TRBV18
abundance: NA
CDR3aa: CASSPRTGDLETQYF
CDR3nt: TGTGCCAGCTCTCCCAGGACAGGGGATTTGGAGACCCAGTACTTC

j_gene: TRBJ1-2
d_gene: NA
v_gene: TRBV6-6
abundance: once
CDR3aa: CASSYTGGRGYTF
CDR3nt: TGTGCCAGCAGTTACACGGGGGGACGTGGCTACACCTTC